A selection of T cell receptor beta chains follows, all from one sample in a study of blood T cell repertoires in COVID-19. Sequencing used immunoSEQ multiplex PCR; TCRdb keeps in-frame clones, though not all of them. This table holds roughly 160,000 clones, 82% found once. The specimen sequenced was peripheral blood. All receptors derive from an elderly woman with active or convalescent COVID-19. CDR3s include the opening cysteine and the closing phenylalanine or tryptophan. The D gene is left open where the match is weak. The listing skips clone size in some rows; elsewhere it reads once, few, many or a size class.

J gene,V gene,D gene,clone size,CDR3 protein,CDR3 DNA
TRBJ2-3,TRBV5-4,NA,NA,CASSLARGTDTQYF,TGTGCCAGCAGCTTGGCTCGGGGCACAGATACGCAGTATTTT
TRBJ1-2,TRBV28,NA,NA,CASSGGVPHYGYTF,TGTGCCAGCAGTGGAGGGGTGCCCCACTATGGCTACACCTTC
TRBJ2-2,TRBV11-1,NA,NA,CASSLERGAGELFF,TGTGCCAGCAGCTTAGAGCGCGGGGCCGGGGAGCTGTTTTTT
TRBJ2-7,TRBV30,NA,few,CAWSDHPVAKSYEQYF,TGTGCCTGGAGTGATCACCCGGTTGCCAAGTCCTACGAGCAGTACTTC
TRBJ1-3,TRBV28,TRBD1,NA,CASSYRGFGNTIYF,TGTGCCAGCAGTTACAGGGGTTTCGGAAACACCATATATTTT
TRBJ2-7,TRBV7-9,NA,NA,CASSLGTGSPGGEQYF,TGTGCCAGCAGCTTAGGTACGGGGTCGCCGGGCGGCGAGCAGTACTTC
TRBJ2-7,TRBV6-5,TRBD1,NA,CASSSTGTGGEQYF,TGTGCCAGCAGTTCCACCGGGACAGGGGGTGAGCAGTACTTC
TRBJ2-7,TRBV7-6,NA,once,CASSLNGGVPSYEQYF,TGTGCCAGCAGCTTAAACGGCGGGGTCCCCTCCTACGAGCAGTACTTC
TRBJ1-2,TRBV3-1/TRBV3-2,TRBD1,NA,CASSHWDRDYGYTF,TGTGCCAGCAGCCATTGGGACAGGGACTATGGCTACACCTTC
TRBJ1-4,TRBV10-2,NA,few,CASARGAREKLFF,TGCGCCAGCGCCCGGGGGGCGCGCGAAAAACTGTTTTTT
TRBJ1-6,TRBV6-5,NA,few,CASSFGPWDSPLHF,TGTGCCAGCAGTTTTGGGCCTTGGGATTCACCCCTCCACTTT
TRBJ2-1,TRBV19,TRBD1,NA,CASRPGQGHNEQFF,TGTGCCAGTAGGCCCGGACAGGGCCACAATGAGCAGTTCTTC
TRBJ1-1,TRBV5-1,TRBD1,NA,CASSRQGEDTEAFF,TGCGCCAGCAGCCGACAGGGAGAAGACACTGAAGCTTTCTTT
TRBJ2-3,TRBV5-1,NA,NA,CASSRDSSTDTQYF,TGCGCCAGCAGCCGGGACTCTAGCACAGATACGCAGTATTTT
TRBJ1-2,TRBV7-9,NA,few,CASSEEGKWYGYTF,TGTGCCAGCAGCGAAGAGGGCAAATGGTATGGCTACACCTTC
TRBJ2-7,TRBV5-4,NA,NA,CASSWSPVGEQYF,TGTGCCAGCAGCTGGAGCCCTGTCGGCGAGCAGTACTTC
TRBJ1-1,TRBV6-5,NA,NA,CASSFDRGPEAFF,TGTGCCAGCAGTTTCGATAGGGGCCCTGAAGCTTTCTTT
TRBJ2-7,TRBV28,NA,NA,CASSGSWYEQYF,TGTGCCAGCAGTGGGAGTTGGTACGAGCAGTACTTC
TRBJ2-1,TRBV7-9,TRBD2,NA,CASSLVSPSGIFSYNEQFF,TGTGCCAGCAGCTTAGTTTCCCCTAGCGGGATATTCTCCTACAATGAGCAGTTCTTC
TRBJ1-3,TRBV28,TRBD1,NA,CASSPQGEGGNTIYF,TGTGCCAGCAGTCCACAGGGGGAAGGTGGAAACACCATATATTTT
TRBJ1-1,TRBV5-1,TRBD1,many,CASSSGMGQQNTEAFF,TGCGCCAGCAGCTCCGGTATGGGACAGCAGAACACTGAAGCTTTCTTT
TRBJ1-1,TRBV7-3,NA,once,CASSFTIVRDGTEAFF,TGTGCCAGCAGCTTTACAATTGTGCGGGACGGCACTGAAGCTTTCTTT
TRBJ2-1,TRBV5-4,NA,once,CASIKRGGNSDNEQFF,TGTGCCAGCATAAAGAGGGGGGGGAATAGCGACAATGAGCAGTTCTTC
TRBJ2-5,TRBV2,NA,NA,CASSEQGTWAQETQYF,TGTGCCAGCAGTGAACAGGGGACCTGGGCACAAGAGACCCAGTACTTC
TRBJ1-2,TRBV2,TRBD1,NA,CASTAETGVYGYTF,TGTGCCAGCACGGCCGAAACAGGGGTTTATGGCTACACCTTC
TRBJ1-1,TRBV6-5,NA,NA,CASSYNLIAEAFF,TGTGCCAGCAGTTACAACCTAATCGCTGAAGCTTTCTTT
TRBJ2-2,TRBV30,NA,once,CAWSVFSGTGELFF,TGTGCCTGGAGTGTTTTCTCAGGTACCGGGGAGCTGTTTTTT
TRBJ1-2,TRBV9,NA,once,CASSVEESDYGYTF,TGTGCCAGCAGCGTCGAAGAATCGGACTATGGCTACACCTTC
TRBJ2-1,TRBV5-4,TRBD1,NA,CASSKDRGLYNEQFF,TGTGCCAGCAGCAAGGACAGGGGGCTCTACAATGAGCAGTTCTTC
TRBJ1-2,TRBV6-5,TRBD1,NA,CASNRQGSSYGYTF,TGTGCCAGCAACCGACAGGGATCGTCCTATGGCTACACCTTC
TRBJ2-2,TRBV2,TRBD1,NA,CASRGTGGLGELFF,TGTGCCAGCAGAGGGACAGGGGGTCTCGGGGAGCTGTTTTTT
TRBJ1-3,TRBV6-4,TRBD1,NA,CASRPSRLRTGGVSGRTIYF,TGTGCCAGCAGGCCCTCCCGCTTACGGACAGGAGGGGTTAGTGGGCGCACCATATATTTT
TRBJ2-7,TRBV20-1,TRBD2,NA,CSASMRASGQYF,TGCAGTGCTAGTATGAGGGCTAGCGGTCAGTACTTC
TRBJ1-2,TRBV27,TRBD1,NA,CASSPRRLDRGLYGYTF,TGTGCCAGCAGTCCACGCCGACTCGACAGGGGGCTCTATGGCTACACCTTC
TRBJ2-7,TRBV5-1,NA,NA,CASSPQRVGGVPLEQYF,TGCGCCAGCAGCCCCCAACGGGTAGGGGGAGTCCCTCTCGAGCAGTACTTC
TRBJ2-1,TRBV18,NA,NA,CASSPRAPPGEQFF,TGTGCCAGCTCACCACGGGCACCTCCTGGTGAGCAGTTCTTC
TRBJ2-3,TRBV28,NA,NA,CASSLRSSRSPTDTQYF,TGTGCCAGCAGTTTAAGGTCTAGCAGGAGCCCCACAGATACGCAGTATTTT
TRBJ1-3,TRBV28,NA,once,CASSPGGGNTIYF,TGTGCCAGCAGTCCGGGGGGCGGAAACACCATATATTTT
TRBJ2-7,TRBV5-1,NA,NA,CASSRVNYEQYF,TGCGCCAGCAGCCGGGTCAACTACGAGCAGTACTTC
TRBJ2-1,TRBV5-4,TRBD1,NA,CASSVGQVIYNEQFF,TGTGCCAGCAGCGTCGGACAGGTGATATACAATGAGCAGTTCTTC
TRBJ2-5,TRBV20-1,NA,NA,CSASYETQYF,TGCAGTGCCTCTTATGAGACCCAGTACTTC
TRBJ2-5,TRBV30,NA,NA,CAWNWYGGETQYF,TGTGCCTGGAATTGGTATGGGGGGGAGACCCAGTACTTC
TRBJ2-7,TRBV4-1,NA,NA,CASSRTTQGGYEQYF,TGCGCCAGCAGCCGAACTACCCAGGGGGGCTACGAGCAGTACTTC
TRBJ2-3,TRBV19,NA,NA,CASSPLGGSTDTQYF,TGTGCCAGTAGTCCACTCGGAGGAAGCACAGATACGCAGTATTTT
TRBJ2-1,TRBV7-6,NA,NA,CASSLVWSQGYNEQFF,TGTGCCAGCAGCTTAGTATGGAGCCAGGGTTACAATGAGCAGTTCTTC
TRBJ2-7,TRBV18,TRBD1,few,CASSPGQGGSYEQYF,TGTGCCAGCTCACCAGGACAGGGGGGTTCCTACGAGCAGTACTTC
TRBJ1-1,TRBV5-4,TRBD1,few,CASSRPGQSNTEAFF,TGTGCCAGCAGTCGTCCGGGACAGTCGAACACTGAAGCTTTCTTT
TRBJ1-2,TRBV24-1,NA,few,CATSDETGYGYTF,TGTGCCACCAGTGACGAAACAGGATATGGCTACACCTTC
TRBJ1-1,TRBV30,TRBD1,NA,CAWKTGGGTEAFF,TGTGCCTGGAAGACAGGGGGAGGAACTGAAGCTTTCTTT
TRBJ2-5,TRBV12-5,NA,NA,CASGFTRETQYF,TGTGCTAGTGGTTTTACGAGAGAGACCCAGTACTTC
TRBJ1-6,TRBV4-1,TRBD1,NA,CASSQVQGWYSPLHF,TGCGCCAGCAGCCAAGTACAGGGGTGGTATTCACCCCTCCACTTT
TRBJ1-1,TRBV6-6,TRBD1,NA,CASRMGQGDEYTEAFF,TGTGCCAGCAGGATGGGACAGGGAGACGAATACACTGAAGCTTTCTTT
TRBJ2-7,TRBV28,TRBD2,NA,CASSTLGLVNPYEQYF,TGTGCCAGCAGTACCCTCGGACTAGTGAATCCCTACGAGCAGTACTTC
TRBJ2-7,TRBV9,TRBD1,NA,CASSARTGSTYEQYF,TGTGCCAGCAGCGCCCGGACAGGGAGCACCTACGAGCAGTACTTC
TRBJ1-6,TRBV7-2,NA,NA,CASSPTVRGAPLHF,TGTGCCAGCAGCCCCACAGTGCGGGGAGCACCCCTCCACTTT
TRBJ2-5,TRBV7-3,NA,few,CASSLPLVTETQYF,TGTGCCAGCAGCTTACCCCTAGTTACGGAGACCCAGTACTTC
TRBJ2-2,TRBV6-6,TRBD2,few,CASSRGASGRTGELFF,TGTGCCAGCAGCCGGGGGGCTAGCGGGAGGACCGGGGAGCTGTTTTTT